This T cell receptor (beta chain) originates from a study of molecular identifiers for immune sequencing clone quantification. The CDR3 spans 17 residues. Trimming took off 4 bases at V and 1 base at J, with 17 bases between the two ends. In germline, CDR1 is SEHNR, CDR2 FQNEAQ (reference sequence). MiXCR was run by TCRdb on the PCR reads, yielding one entry per CDR3 protein. The table records more than 450,000 distinct CDR3 sequences, 20% to 25% of them present only once. This receptor was identified in a human donor in good health. Some libraries in this study had Jurkat cell RNA spiked in. Sequenced material: naive CD8+ T cells from blood, with Jurkat cell RNA spiked in. Subset indicated: FACS-sorted CD8+CD4-CCR7+CD45RA+ naive T cells. The chain joins TRBV7-9 to TRBJ2-1; the D gene is possibly TRBD2 (6 bases). The CDR3 protein is CASSSVVAVVSYNEQFF. CDR3 nucleotide sequence: TGTGCCAGCAGCTCCGTAGTAGCGGTCGTATCCTACAATGAGCAGTTCTTC.